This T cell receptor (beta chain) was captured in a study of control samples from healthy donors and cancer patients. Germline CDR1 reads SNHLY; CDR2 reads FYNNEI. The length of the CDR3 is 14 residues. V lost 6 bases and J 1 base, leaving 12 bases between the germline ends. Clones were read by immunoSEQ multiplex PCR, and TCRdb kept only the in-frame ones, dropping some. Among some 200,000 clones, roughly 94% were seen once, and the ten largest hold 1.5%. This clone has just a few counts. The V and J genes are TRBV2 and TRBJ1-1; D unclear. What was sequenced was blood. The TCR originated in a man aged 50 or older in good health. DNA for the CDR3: TGTGCCAGCAGCATTCAGGCGACGAACACTGAAGCTTTCTTT. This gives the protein CASSIQATNTEAFF.